This T cell receptor (beta chain) was observed in a study of blood T cell repertoires in COVID-19. Across the study: Specimens from acute and convalescent COVID-19 originated in the United States, Italy and Spain.

CDR1 and CDR2 from the germline V gene are LNHNV and YYDKDF (reference sequence). V shed 6 bases and J 0 bases; nucleotides not matched to a gene: 10. This CDR3 is built from 16 residues. Original handling: Estimation of nucleated cell counts was performed using reference gene primer amplification. Some clones are missing from TCRdb's copy, which holds only in-frame ones; the method was immunoSEQ multiplex PCR. For V, J and clone size, that table is used; D and trimming come from the DNA. Of 200,000 to 250,000 clones in the sample, about 86% were seen once. The V call is TRBV15, the J call TRBJ1-1, with 7 bases matching TRBD1. The sequence was collected from a man aged 18-30 years with active or convalescent COVID-19. Sequenced input: peripheral blood. The CDR3 protein is CATSPGDSTMNTEAFF. CDR3 DNA: TGTGCCACCAGTCCCGGGGACAGCACTATGAACACTGAAGCTTTCTTT.